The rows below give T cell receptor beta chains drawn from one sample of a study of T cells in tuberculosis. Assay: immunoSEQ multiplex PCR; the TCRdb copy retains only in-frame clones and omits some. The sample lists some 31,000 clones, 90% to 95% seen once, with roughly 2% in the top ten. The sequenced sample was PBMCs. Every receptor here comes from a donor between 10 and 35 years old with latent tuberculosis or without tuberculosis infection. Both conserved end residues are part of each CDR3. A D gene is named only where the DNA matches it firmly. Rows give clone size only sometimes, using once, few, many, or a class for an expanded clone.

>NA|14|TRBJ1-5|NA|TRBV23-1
TGCGCCAGCAGACTTGACAGACCTTATCAGCCCCAGCATTTT
CASRLDRPYQPQHF
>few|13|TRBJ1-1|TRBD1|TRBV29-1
TGCAGCGGACGACAGGGTCCGAACACTGAAGCTTTCTTT
CSGRQGPNTEAFF
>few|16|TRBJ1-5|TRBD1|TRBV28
TGTGCCAGCAGCAAAGGGACAGGGAGGCGCAATCAGCCCCAGCATTTT
CASSKGTGRRNQPQHF
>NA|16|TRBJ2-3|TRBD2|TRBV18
TGTGCCAGCTCACCTCTGGCGGGAGAGGTGGCAGATACGCAGTATTTT
CASSPLAGEVADTQYF
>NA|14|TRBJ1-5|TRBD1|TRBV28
TGTGCCAGCAGGCCGACAGGGGGTAATCAGCCCCAGCATTTT
CASRPTGGNQPQHF
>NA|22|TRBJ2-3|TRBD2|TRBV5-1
TGCGCCAGCAGTTCGACCCTAGTAGGGGCCTCCCGACTAGCGGGGGTCACAGATACGCAGTATTTT
CASSSTLVGASRLAGVTDTQYF
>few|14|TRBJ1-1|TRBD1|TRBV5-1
TGCGCCAGCAGCTCGGGGACAGGGGGCTTTGGAGCTTTCTTT
CASSSGTGGFGAFF
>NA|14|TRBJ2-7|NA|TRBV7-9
TGTGCCAGCAGCGACATGGGCAGGTCCTACGAGCAGTACTTC
CASSDMGRSYEQYF
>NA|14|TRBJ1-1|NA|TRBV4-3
TGCGCCAGCAGCCAAGCATGGGGGGACACTGAAGCTTTCTTT
CASSQAWGDTEAFF
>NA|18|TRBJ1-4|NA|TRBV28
TGTGCCAGCAGTTTTTCCCCACGGACTGTTGCAACTAATGAAAAACTGTTTTTT
CASSFSPRTVATNEKLFF
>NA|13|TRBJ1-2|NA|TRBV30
TGTGCCTGGAGTGTCGTCTACGACTATGGCTACACCTTC
CAWSVVYDYGYTF
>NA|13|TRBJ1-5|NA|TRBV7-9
TGTGCCAGCAGCTCCGGGTACAATCAGCCCCAGCATTTT
CASSSGYNQPQHF
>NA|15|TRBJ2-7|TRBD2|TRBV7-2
TGTGCCAGCAGCTTTTTAGCGGGGGGGACCTACGAGCAGTACTTC
CASSFLAGGTYEQYF
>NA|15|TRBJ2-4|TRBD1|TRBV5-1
TGCGCCAGCAGCTTGGGGCGGACAGGGCTGGACATTCAGTACTTC
CASSLGRTGLDIQYF
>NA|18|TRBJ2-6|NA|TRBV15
TGTGCCACCAGCATACTAATCCGGGGGGCAGCTGGGGCCAACGTCCTGACTTTC
CATSILIRGAAGANVLTF
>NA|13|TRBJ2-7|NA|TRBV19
TGTGCCAGTAGTATAGACAGGGGCTACGAGCAGTACTTC
CASSIDRGYEQYF
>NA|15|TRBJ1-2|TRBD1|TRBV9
TGTGCCAGCAGCCTAAACTCAGGGGGGCTCTATGGCTACACCTTC
CASSLNSGGLYGYTF
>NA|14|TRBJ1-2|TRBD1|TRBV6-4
TGTGCCAGCAGCCACGGACAGGGAGGCTATGGCTACACCTTC
CASSHGQGGYGYTF
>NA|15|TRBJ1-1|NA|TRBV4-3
TGCGCCAGCAGCCAAGAAAGAGGGGGGAACACTGAAGCTTTCTTT
CASSQERGGNTEAFF
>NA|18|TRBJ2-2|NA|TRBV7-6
TGTGCCAGCAGCTTAGGGCCCCTCTGGACAGAAGTGGCCGGGGAGCTGTTTTTT
CASSLGPLWTEVAGELFF
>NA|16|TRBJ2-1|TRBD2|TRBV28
TGTGCCAGCAGTGGCCTTGGGGCAGGCGGGAGTTATGAGCAGTTCTTC
CASSGLGAGGSYEQFF
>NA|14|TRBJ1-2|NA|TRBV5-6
TGTGCCAGCAGTATAACAGGACCTAACTATGGCTACACCTTC
CASSITGPNYGYTF